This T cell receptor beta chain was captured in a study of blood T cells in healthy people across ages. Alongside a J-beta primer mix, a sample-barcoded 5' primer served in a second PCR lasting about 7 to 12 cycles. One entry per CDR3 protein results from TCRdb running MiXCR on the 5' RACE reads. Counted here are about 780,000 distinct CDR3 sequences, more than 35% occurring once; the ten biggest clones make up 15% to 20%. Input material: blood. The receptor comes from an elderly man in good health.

CDR3 sequence: CASHRDSGANVLTF. In nucleotides, the CDR3 is TGCGCCAGCCACAGAGACTCTGGGGCCAACGTCCTGACTTTC. The chain links TRBV5-1 to TRBJ2-6; D not certain. This CDR3 comprises 14 residues. Germline CDR1 reads SGHRS; CDR2 reads YFSETQ. The ends were cut back, 7 bases at V and 0 bases at J, with 8 bases in the middle.